Below are 29 T cell receptor beta chains sequenced from a single sample in a study of blood T cells in healthy people across ages. A second PCR, run for about 6 to 12 cycles, used a sample-barcoded 5' primer plus a J-beta primer mix. MiXCR was run by TCRdb on the 5' RACE reads, yielding one entry per CDR3 protein. Of about 1 million distinct CDR3 sequences in the sample, less than 50% were seen once. The specimen was blood. The receptors here all came from a woman aged 60 to 75 in good health.

This chain links TRBV29-1 with TRBJ2-5; possible D gene TRBD1, 6 bases. Between the trimmed V and J ends, which lost 7 bases and 5 bases, there was a span of 17 bases. CDR1 and CDR2 from the germline V gene are SQVTM and ANQGSEA. The CDR3 consists of 13 residues. As DNA, the CDR3 is TGCAGCGGTGTACAGGGTTTAAGGGAGACCCAGTACTTC. As protein: CSGVQGLRETQYF.

The rearrangement uses TRBV12-3 or TRBV12-4 and TRBJ2-4, with D tentatively TRBD1 or TRBD2 (5 bases each). The end of the DNA aligns better with TRBJ2-7, so the J call may be wrong. CDR3 length equals 13 residues. In DNA form, the CDR3 reads TGTGCCAGCAGCGAAAGGGGAGCCGGCGAGCAGTACTTC. As protein: CASSERGAGEQYF.

The rearrangement links TRBV6-5 to TRBJ2-1; the D is unclear. CDR3 length: 13 amino acids. V lost 2 bases and J 6 bases, leaving 8 bases between the germline ends. CDR1 and CDR2 (germline): MNHEY, SVGAGI. The CDR3 nucleotides are TGTGCCAGCAGTTACGAACCCCTCAATGAGCAGTTCTTC. The encoded protein is CASSYEPLNEQFF.

The CDR3 protein is CASSSRTGDLAKNIQYF. In DNA form, the CDR3 reads TGTGCCAGCAGTTCCCGGACAGGTGACCTAGCCAAAAACATTCAGTACTTC. The genes are TRBV27 and TRBJ2-4; TRBD1 matches at 7 bases. The ends lost 4 bases at V and 0 bases at J; junction bases unmatched: 9. Germline V gene data show CDR1 as MNHEY and CDR2 as SMNVEV (reference sequence). The length of the CDR3 is 17 residues.

Worth noting for this clonotype: One end of the junction does not line up with germline, which may come from a read error. The chain uses TRBV25-1 and TRBJ1-1; no reliable D call. Germline values: CDR1 MGHDK, CDR2 SYGVNS. This CDR3 region has 13 residues. The CDR3 reads CASSEGVGTEAFF. The CDR3 bases are TGCGCCAGCAGTGAAGGCGTCGGCACTGAAGCTTTCTTT.

This chain connects TRBV29-1 to TRBJ1-3; 11 nucleotides agree with TRBD1. Germline trimming cut 6 bases from V and 4 bases from J; bases unmatched to any gene: 8. In germline, CDR1 is SQVTM, CDR2 ANQGSEA. The CDR3 has 15 amino acids. The CDR3 DNA sequence: TGCAGCGTCCGGACAGGGGGCGAGTCGGGAAACACCATATATTTT. Translating it yields CSVRTGGESGNTIYF.

The V gene is TRBV15, the J gene TRBJ2-3; 11 positions agree with TRBD2. Trimming took 0 bases from V and 8 from J; bases not matched to a gene: 13. Germline V lookup: CDR1 LNHNV, CDR2 YYDKDF (reference sequence). CDR3 length: 18 residues. CDR3 amino acids: CATSRDRETSGDGGTQYF. In nucleotides, the CDR3 is TGTGCCACCAGCAGAGATCGAGAGACTAGCGGGGATGGAGGTACGCAGTATTTT.

This clonotype was picked up a small number of times. The rearrangement uses TRBV7-7 and TRBJ2-5, with TRBD1 matching 12 bases. In germline, CDR1 is SSHAT, CDR2 FNYEAQ (reference sequence). V shed 3 bases, J shed 11 bases, and the junction held 16 bases outside the gene matches. The CDR3 is 17 amino acids. CDR3 loop: CASSLTMPGQGANEQYF. The CDR3 DNA is TGTGCCAGCAGCTTGACAATGCCGGGACAGGGGGCTAATGAGCAGTACTTC.

The rearrangement joins TRBV18 to TRBJ2-1, with 11 bases lining up with TRBD2. The CDR3 sequence is 18 residues long. CDR1 is KGHSH and CDR2 is LQKENI in the germline V gene. Germline trimming cut 3 bases from V and 7 bases from J; bases unmatched to any gene: 14. The CDR3 reads CASSPGLAELSPRNEQFF. In DNA form, the CDR3 reads TGTGCCAGCTCACCGGGACTAGCGGAGCTGTCCCCTAGGAATGAGCAGTTCTTC.

This chain uses TRBV20-1 with TRBJ1-2, with unresolved D. V was pared by 6 bases and J by 5 bases, with 22 bases between. The germline V gene has CDR1 DFQATT and CDR2 SNEGSKA (reference sequence). This CDR3 is built from 15 residues. CDR3 sequence reads: CSAIRPGAGLYGYTF. The CDR3 region has the DNA TGCAGTGCCATCCGTCCGGGCGCAGGCCTATATGGCTACACCTTC.

CDR3 in DNA: TGTGCCAGCACGTTAGCGGGAGGCCCGTTGGGCGAGCAGTACTTC. This gives the protein CASTLAGGPLGEQYF. The chain employs TRBV6-2 or TRBV6-3 and TRBJ2-5, with TRBD2 matching 10 bases. The DNA end is a closer match to TRBJ2-7, so the J assignment may be wrong. The CDR3 sequence is 15 residues long. Germline-derived CDR1 and CDR2 are MNHEY and SVGEGT.

The chain combines TRBV12-3 or TRBV12-4 with TRBJ2-7; D gene unclear. This CDR3 comprises 14 residues. Trimming pared 5 bases from V and 1 base from J, leaving 12 bases between. CDR3 region: CASSPPAGSYEQYF. The CDR3 bases are TGTGCCAGCAGTCCCCCGGCAGGATCCTACGAGCAGTACTTC.

This rearrangement joins TRBV5-1 to TRBJ2-1; no firm D call. V was shortened by 2 bases and J by 10 bases, with 19 bases between the two germline ends. CDR1 is SGHRS, CDR2 YFSETQ, per germline. This CDR3 contains 15 residues. The CDR3 protein is CASSLDTLYSHEQFF. The CDR3 bases are TGCGCCAGCAGCTTAGACACCTTGTACTCCCACGAGCAGTTCTTC.

Regarding this clonotype: The junction departs from the called germline gene at one end, perhaps through a read error. The chain uses TRBV7-8 and TRBJ2-4, with D maybe TRBD1 (6 bases). With the DNA end fitting TRBJ2-5 better, the J assignment may be wrong. The CDR3 length is 15 residues. The V gene's germline CDR1 is SGHVS and CDR2 FQNEAQ. The DNA of the CDR3 is TGTGCCGGCAGCTTAGGAACAAGGGGGTCGGAGACCCAGTACTTC. This codes for CAGSLGTRGSETQYF.

As for this clonotype: The junction shows a germline mismatch at one end, possibly a read error. The chain links TRBV3-1 to TRBJ2-4; 10 nucleotides agree with TRBD2. Germline V gene lookup returns CDR1 LGHDT and CDR2 YNNKEL (reference sequence). The CDR3 covers 18 residues. This CDR3 is CASSPQRELAGSSYEQYF. CDR3 sequence (DNA): TGTGCTAGCAGCCCCCAAAGAGAACTAGCGGGATCCTCCTACGAACAGTACTTC.

DNA for the CDR3: TGTGCCAGCAGCCAAGAGGGATACTCCGGGGAGCTGTTTTTT. Translation: CASSQEGYSGELFF. This rearrangement joins TRBV4-2 to TRBJ2-2; D remains unclear. Germline loops: CDR1 LGHNA, CDR2 YNFKEQ. The V end was cut by 0 bases, the J end by 6 bases, with 8 bases between. This CDR3 is 14 amino acids long.

V gene TRBV6-5 combines with J gene TRBJ2-3; 7 bases are shared with TRBD2. The trim removed 4 bases at V and 0 bases at J, leaving 4 bases unmatched. This CDR3 has 15 amino acids. Looked up from germline, CDR1 is MNHEY and CDR2 is SVGAGI. CDR3 sequence (DNA): TGTGCCAGCAGTTTAAACGGGAGGAGCACAGATACGCAGTATTTT. Its translation: CASSLNGRSTDTQYF.

The J gene is TRBJ1-4, the V gene TRBV12-3 or TRBV12-4, with unresolved D. This CDR3 has 12 amino acids. The V and J ends lost 5 bases and 7 bases respectively, with 8 bases between them. The CDR3: CASSAQGEKLFF. The CDR3 DNA follows: TGTGCCAGCAGTGCCCAAGGTGAAAAACTGTTTTTT.

As for this clonotype: One end of the junction does not line up with germline, which may come from a read error. The chain recombines TRBV9 with TRBJ2-5, with 8 bases that match TRBD2. The germline V gene encodes CDR1 SGDLS and CDR2 YYNGEE. The CDR3 length is 16 residues. The CDR3 sequence: CAGSVGGGRYEETQYF. CDR3 nucleotide sequence: TGTGCCGGCAGCGTAGGTGGCGGGAGGTATGAAGAGACCCAGTACTTC.

This clonotype came up many times. The J gene is TRBJ1-4, the V gene TRBV25-1, with a weak D call TRBD1 (6 bases). Germline V gives CDR1 MGHDK, CDR2 SYGVNS. V lost 4 bases to trimming and J lost 4 bases, with 13 bases between them. This CDR3 has 15 residues. The chain's CDR3 is CASSGTDSHNEKLFF. Written as DNA, the CDR3 is TGTGCCAGCAGTGGGACGGACAGCCATAATGAAAAACTGTTTTTT.

This clonotype was counted a few times. The V call is TRBV6-1, the J call TRBJ2-7, with TRBD2 identical over 8 bases. Trimming removed 7 bases from V and 5 bases from J; junction bases left unmatched: 4. Germline V CDR1 and CDR2: MNHNS, SASEGT. CDR3 length equals 12 residues. In DNA form, the CDR3 reads TGTGCCAGCAACCGACTAGCGAACGAGCAGTACTTC. This codes for CASNRLANEQYF.

The chain uses TRBV5-4 and TRBJ2-1; weak D call: TRBD2 (6 bases). Germline loops: CDR1 SGHNT, CDR2 YYREEE (reference sequence). V was cut by 4 bases and J by 4 bases, with 12 bases left in between. The CDR3 covers 14 residues. CDR3 in amino acids: CASSGRDLYNEQFF. The CDR3 DNA reads TGTGCCAGCAGCGGACGGGACTTGTACAATGAGCAGTTCTTC.

The chain recombines TRBV7-6 with TRBJ2-5; 8 bases align to TRBD2. Germline values: CDR1 SGHVS, CDR2 FNYEAQ. V trimming: 2 bases; J trimming: 5 bases; junction bases outside the gene matches: 16. This CDR3 has 18 residues. The CDR3 here is CASSLYRAGVFEEETQYF. The CDR3 DNA sequence: TGTGCCAGCAGCTTATACAGAGCGGGAGTCTTTGAGGAGGAGACCCAGTACTTC.

In nucleotides, the CDR3 is TGTGCCAGCAGGGGTCCCGAGCAGTACTTC. Residues: CASRGPEQYF. This rearrangement joins TRBV9 to TRBJ2-5; D not resolved. The J call may not be correct, given that the DNA end is closer to TRBJ2-7. The CDR3 sequence is 10 residues long. Germline-derived CDR1 and CDR2 are SGDLS and YYNGEE.

The gene calls are TRBV5-6 and TRBJ1-5; a possible D gene is TRBD1 (6 bases). The CDR3 is 17 amino acids. Per the germline V gene, CDR1 is SGHDT and CDR2 is YYEEEE. V was cut by 1 base and J by 4 bases, with 18 bases left in between. The CDR3 reads CASSLYGGRVGNQPQHF. The CDR3 DNA reads TGTGCCAGCAGCTTGTATGGGGGCAGGGTTGGGAATCAGCCCCAGCATTTT.

The rearrangement joins TRBV19 to TRBJ2-5, with D hard to call. The germline CDR1 and CDR2 sequences are LNHDA and SQIVND (reference sequence). The CDR3 runs to 13 residues. V shed 3 bases and J shed 11 bases, with 16 bases lying between them. This chain's CDR3 is CASSMNSFNEQYF. CDR3 coding DNA: TGTGCCAGTAGTATGAATAGCTTCAATGAGCAGTACTTC. The whole variable domain, filled in from reference TRBV19 and TRBJ2-5, reads DGGITQSPKYLFRKEGQNVTLSCEQNLNHDAMYWYRQDPGQGLRLIYYSQIVNDFQKGDIAEGYSVSREKKESFPLTVTSAQKNPTAFYLCASSMNSFNEQYFGPGTRLLVL.

Only one count was recorded for this clonotype. This clone may be a read error of a much larger clone one base away. The CDR3 DNA follows: TGTGCTAGTGGCTCTACCGCCTACAATGAGCAGTACTTC. This translates into CASGSTAYNEQYF. V gene TRBV12-5 combines with J gene TRBJ2-1; D unclear. The closer fit of TRBJ2-7 to the DNA end suggests the J call may be wrong. The CDR3 has 13 amino acids. Germline CDR1 reads LGHNT; CDR2 reads FRNRAP.

The table lists this clonotype with a few counts. The chain uses TRBV5-1 and TRBJ1-2; perhaps TRBD1 as D (6 bases). Germline CDR1 is SGHRS and CDR2 is YFSETQ. CDR3 length: 16 residues. V was clipped by 0 bases and J by 3 bases, with 15 bases between them. CDR3 in amino acids: CASSLAQGNRHYGYTF. DNA of the CDR3: TGCGCCAGCAGCTTGGCCCAGGGGAACCGACACTATGGCTACACCTTC.

The chain combines TRBV11-2 with TRBJ2-5; a possible D gene is TRBD2 (6 bases). The germline V and J ends were trimmed by 6 bases and 4 bases, with 21 bases remaining between them. The V gene's germline CDR1 is SGHAT and CDR2 FQNNGV. CDR3 length equals 16 residues. CDR3 sequence reads: CASSLTGRAGRETQYF. CDR3 DNA: TGTGCCAGCAGTCTAACTGGACGAGCGGGTAGAGAGACCCAGTACTTC.